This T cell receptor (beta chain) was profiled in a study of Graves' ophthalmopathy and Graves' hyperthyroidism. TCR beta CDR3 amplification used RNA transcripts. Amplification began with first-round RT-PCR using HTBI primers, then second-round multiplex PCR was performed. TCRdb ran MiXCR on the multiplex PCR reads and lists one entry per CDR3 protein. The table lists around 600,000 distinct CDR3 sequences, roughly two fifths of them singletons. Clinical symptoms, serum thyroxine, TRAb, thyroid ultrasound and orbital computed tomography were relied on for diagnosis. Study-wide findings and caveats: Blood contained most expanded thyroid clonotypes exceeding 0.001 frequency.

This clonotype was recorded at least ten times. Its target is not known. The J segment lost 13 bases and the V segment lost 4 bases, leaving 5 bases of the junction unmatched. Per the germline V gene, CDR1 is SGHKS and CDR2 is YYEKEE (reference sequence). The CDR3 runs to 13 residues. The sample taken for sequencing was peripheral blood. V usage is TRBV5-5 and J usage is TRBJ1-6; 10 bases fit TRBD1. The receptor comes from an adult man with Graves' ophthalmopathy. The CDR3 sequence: CASSRQGALPLHF. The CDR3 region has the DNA TGTGCCAGCAGCAGACAGGGGGCACTTCCCCTCCACTTT.